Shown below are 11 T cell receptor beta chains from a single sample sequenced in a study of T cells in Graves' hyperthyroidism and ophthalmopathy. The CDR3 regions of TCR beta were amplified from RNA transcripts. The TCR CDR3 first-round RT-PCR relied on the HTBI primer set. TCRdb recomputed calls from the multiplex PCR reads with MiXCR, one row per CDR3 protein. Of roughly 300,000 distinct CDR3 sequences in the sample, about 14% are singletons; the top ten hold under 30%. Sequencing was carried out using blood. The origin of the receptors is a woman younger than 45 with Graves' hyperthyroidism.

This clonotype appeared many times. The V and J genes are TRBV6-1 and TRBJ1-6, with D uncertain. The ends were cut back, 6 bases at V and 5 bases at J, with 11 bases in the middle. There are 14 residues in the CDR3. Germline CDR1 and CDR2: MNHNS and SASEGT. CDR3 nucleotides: TGTGCCAGCAGCCGGGAGGGAGATAATTCACCCCTCCACTTT. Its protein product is CASSREGDNSPLHF.

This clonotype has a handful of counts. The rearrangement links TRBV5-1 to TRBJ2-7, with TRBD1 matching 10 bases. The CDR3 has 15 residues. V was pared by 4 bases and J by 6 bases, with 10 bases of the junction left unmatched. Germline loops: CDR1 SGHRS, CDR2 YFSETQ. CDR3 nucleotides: TGCGCCAGCAGCCCCGAACCCGGGACAGGGGTCGAGCAGTACTTC. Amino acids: CASSPEPGTGVEQYF.

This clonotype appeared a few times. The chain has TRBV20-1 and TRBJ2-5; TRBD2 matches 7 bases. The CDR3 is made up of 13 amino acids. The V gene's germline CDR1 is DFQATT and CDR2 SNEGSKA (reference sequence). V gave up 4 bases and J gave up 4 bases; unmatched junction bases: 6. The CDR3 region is CSATPGLSETQYF. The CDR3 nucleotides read TGCAGTGCTACCCCGGGACTATCAGAGACCCAGTACTTC.

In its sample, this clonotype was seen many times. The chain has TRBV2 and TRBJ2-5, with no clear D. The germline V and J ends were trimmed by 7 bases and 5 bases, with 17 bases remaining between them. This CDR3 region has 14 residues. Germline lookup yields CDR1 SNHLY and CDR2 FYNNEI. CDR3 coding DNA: TGTGCCAGCAAAAGTGGCTTGGGTCAGGAGACCCAGTACTTC. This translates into CASKSGLGQETQYF.

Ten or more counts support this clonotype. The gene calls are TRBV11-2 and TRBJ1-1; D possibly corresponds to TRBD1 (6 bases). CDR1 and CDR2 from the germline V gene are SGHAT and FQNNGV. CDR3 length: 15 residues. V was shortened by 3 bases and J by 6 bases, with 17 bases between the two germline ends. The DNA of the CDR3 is TGTGCCAGCAGCTTTTTCGCACAGGGTAACGCTGAAGCTTTCTTT. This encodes CASSFFAQGNAEAFF.

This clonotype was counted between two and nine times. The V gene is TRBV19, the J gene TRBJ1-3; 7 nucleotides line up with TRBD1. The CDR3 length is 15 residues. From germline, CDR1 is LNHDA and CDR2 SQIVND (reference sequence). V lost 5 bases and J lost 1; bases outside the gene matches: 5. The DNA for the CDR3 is TGTGCCAGTAGTTCCGACAGGGTATCTGGAAACACCATATATTTT. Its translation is CASSSDRVSGNTIYF.

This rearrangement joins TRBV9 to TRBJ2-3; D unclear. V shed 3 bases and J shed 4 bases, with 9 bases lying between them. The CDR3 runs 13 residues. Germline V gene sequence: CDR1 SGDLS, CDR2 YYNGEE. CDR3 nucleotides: TGTGCCAGCAGCGGTAGTGGGCCAGATACGCAGTATTTT. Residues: CASSGSGPDTQYF.

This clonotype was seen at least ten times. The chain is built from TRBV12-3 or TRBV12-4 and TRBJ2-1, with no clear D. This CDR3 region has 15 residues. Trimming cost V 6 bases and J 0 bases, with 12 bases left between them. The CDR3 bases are TGTGCCAGCAGCCTGGACCGAAGCTCCTACAATGAGCAGTTCTTC. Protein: CASSLDRSSYNEQFF.

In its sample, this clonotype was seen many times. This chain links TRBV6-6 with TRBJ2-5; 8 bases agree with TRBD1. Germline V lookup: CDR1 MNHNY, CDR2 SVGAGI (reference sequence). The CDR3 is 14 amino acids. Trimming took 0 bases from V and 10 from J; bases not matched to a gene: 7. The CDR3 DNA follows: TGTGCCAGCAGTTACTCATCGCATGGGACAGGCCAGTACTTC. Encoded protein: CASSYSSHGTGQYF.

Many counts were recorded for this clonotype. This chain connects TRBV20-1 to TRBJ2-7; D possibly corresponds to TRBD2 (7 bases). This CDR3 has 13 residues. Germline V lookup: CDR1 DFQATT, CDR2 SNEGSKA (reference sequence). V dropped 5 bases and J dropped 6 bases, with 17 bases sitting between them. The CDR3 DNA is TGCAGTGCTCCTGTTGGGGGGGCCATCGAGCAGTACTTC. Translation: CSAPVGGAIEQYF.

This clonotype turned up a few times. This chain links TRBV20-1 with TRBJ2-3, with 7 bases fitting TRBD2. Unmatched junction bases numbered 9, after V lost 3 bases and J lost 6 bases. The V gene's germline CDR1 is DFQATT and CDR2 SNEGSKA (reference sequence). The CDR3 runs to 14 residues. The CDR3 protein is CSASTAIGGDTQYF. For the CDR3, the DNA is TGCAGTGCTAGTACCGCTATCGGGGGGGATACGCAGTATTTT.